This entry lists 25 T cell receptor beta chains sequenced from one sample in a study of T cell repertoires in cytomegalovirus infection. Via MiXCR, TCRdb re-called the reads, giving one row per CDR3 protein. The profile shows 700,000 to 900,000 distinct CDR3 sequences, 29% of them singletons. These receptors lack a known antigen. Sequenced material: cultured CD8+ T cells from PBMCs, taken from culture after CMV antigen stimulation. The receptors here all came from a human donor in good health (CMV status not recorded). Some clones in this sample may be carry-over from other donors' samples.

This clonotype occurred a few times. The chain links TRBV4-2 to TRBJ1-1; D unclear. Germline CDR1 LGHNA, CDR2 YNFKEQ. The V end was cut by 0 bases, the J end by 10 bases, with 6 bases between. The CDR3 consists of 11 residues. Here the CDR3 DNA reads TGTGCCAGCAGCCAAGATCGAGGAGCTTTCTTT. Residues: CASSQDRGAFF.

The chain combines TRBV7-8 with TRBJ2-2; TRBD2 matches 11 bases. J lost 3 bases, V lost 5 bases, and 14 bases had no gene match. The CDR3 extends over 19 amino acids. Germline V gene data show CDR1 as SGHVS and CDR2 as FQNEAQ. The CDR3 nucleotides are TGTGCCAGCAGCCTCGTTCGTAGCGGGGGGGCCTGGGACACCGGGGAGCTGTTTTTT. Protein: CASSLVRSGGAWDTGELFF.

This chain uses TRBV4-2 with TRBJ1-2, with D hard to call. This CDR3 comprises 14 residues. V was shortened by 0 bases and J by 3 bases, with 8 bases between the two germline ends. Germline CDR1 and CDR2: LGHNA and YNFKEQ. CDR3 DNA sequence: TGTGCCAGCAGCCAAGATGGGAGTTACTATGGCTACACCTTC. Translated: CASSQDGSYYGYTF.

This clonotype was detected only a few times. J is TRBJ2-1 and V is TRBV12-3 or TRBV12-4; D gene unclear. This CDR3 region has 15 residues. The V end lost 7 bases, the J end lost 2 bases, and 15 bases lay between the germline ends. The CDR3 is CASIRTRAAYNEQFF. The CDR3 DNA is TGTGCCAGCATTCGGACCCGGGCAGCCTACAATGAGCAGTTCTTC.

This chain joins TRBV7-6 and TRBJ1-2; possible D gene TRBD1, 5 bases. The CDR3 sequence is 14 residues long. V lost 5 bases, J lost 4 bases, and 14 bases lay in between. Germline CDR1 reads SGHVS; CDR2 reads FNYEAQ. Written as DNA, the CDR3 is TGTGCCAGCAGCGCGTACTTGGACACCTATGGCTACACCTTC. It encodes CASSAYLDTYGYTF.

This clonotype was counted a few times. The DNA for the CDR3 is TGTGCCAGCAGGAGGGGGGGCAGTAACACTGAAGCTTTCTTT. Amino acids: CASRRGGSNTEAFF. The chain recombines TRBV6-1 with TRBJ1-1; a weak D match, TRBD1 (6 bases). With 6 bases removed from V and 2 bases from J, the gap between germline ends came to 13 bases. This CDR3 is built from 14 residues. Germline V gene lookup returns CDR1 MNHNS and CDR2 SASEGT.

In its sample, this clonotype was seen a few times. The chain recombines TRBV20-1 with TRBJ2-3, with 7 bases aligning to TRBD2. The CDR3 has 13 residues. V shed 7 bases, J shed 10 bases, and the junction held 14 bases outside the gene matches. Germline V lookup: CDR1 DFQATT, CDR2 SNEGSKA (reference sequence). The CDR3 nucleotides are TGCAGTGTTCTACCTCTAGCGGAGCTGTCGCAGTATTTT. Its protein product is CSVLPLAELSQYF.

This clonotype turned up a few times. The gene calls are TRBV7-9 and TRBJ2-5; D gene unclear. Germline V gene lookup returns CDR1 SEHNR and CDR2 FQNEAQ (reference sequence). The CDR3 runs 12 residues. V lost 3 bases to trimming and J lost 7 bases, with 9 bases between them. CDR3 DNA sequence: TGTGCCAGCAGCTTCCGATCGCCGACCCAGTACTTC. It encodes CASSFRSPTQYF.

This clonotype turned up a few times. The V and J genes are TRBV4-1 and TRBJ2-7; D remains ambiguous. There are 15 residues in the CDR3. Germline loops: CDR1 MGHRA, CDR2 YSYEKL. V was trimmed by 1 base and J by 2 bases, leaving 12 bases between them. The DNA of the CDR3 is TGCGCCAGCAGCCAAGGAGCCGGTCGTCCCTACGAGCAGTACGTC. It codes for CASSQGAGRPYEQYV.

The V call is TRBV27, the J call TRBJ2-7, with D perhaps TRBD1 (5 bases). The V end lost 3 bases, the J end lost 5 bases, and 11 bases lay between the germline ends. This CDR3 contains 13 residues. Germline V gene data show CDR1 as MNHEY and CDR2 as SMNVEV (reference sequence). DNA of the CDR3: TGTGCCAGCAGTTTGCAGGGCCTTCACGAGCAGTACTTC. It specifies CASSLQGLHEQYF.

CDR3: CATSDHLADEQFF. CDR3 bases: TGTGCCACCAGTGACCATCTAGCTGATGAGCAGTTCTTC. The chain joins TRBV24-1 to TRBJ2-1, with D maybe TRBD2 (5 bases). Trimming left V 4 bases short and J 8 bases short, with 11 bases between. Germline V lookup: CDR1 KGHDR, CDR2 SFDVKD. This CDR3 has 13 amino acids.

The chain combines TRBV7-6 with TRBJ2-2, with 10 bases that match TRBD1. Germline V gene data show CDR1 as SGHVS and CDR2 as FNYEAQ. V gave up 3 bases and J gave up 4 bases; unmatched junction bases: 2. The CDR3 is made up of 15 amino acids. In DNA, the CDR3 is TGTGCCAGCAGCTTTTGGGACAGGGGCACCGGGGAGCTGTTTTTT. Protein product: CASSFWDRGTGELFF.

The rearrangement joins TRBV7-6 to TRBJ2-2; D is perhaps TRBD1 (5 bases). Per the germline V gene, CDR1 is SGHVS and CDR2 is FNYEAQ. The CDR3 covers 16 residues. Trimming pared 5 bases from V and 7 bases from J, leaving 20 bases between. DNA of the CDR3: TGTGCCAGCAGCCGGACCGGGCAGGGCGGTTTCGGGGAGCTGTTTTTT. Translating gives CASSRTGQGGFGELFF.

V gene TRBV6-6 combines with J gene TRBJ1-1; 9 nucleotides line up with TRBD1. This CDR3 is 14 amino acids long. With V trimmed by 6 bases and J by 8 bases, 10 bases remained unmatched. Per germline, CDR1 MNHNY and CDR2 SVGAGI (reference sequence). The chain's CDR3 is CASRTDRGSWEAFF. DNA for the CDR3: TGTGCCAGCAGGACGGACAGGGGTTCATGGGAAGCTTTCTTT.

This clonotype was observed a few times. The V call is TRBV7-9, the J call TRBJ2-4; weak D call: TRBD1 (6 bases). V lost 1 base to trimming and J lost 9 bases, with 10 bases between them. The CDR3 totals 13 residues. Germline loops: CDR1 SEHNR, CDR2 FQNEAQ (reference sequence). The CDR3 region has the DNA TGTGCCAGCAGCTTAGACAGGGCGGGCATTCAGTACTTC. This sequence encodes CASSLDRAGIQYF.

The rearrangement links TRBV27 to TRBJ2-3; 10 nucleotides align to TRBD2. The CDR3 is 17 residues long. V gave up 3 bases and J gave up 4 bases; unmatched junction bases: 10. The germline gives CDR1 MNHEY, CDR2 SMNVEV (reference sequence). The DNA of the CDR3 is TGTGCCAGCAGTTTCTCCCCCCTAGCGGGGGCTGCAGATACGCAGTATTTT. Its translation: CASSFSPLAGAADTQYF.

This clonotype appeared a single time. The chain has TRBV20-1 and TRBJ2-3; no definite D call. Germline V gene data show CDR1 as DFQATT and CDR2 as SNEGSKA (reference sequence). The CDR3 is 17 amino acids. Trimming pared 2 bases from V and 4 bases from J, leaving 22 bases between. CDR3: CSARTTKTGLRADTQYF. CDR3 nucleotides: TGCAGTGCTAGAACGACAAAGACGGGCCTTCGGGCAGATACGCAGTATTTT.

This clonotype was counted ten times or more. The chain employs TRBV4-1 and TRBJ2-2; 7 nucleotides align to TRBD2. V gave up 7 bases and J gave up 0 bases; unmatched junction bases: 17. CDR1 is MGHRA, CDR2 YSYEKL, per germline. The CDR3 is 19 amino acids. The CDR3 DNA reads TGCGCCAGCATTGACTTACTCCGCCCAAGCGGGGCGAACACCGGGGAGCTGTTTTTT. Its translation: CASIDLLRPSGANTGELFF.

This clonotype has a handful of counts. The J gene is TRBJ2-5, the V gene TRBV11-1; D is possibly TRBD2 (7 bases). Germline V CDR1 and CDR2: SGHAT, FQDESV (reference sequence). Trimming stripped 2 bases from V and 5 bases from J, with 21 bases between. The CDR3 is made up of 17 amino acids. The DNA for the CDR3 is TGTGCCAGCAGCTTACGCGCGGGGGCCTTAAATGGGGAGACCCAGTACTTC. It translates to CASSLRAGALNGETQYF. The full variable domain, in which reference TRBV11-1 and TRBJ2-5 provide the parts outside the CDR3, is EAEVAQSPRYKITEKSQAVAFWCDPISGHATLYWYRQILGQGPELLVQFQDESVVDDSQLPKDRFSAERLKGVDSTLKIQPAELGDSAMYLCASSLRAGALNGETQYFGPGTRLLVL.

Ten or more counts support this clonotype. CDR3 loop: CASSWLDWYEQYF. For the CDR3, the DNA is TGTGCCAGCAGCTGGTTGGACTGGTACGAGCAGTACTTC. The chain joins TRBV7-2 to TRBJ2-7; possible D gene TRBD2, 5 bases. The V end lost 4 bases, the J end lost 4 bases, and 11 bases lay between the germline ends. Germline V gene sequence: CDR1 SGHTA, CDR2 FQGNSA. The CDR3 has 13 amino acids.

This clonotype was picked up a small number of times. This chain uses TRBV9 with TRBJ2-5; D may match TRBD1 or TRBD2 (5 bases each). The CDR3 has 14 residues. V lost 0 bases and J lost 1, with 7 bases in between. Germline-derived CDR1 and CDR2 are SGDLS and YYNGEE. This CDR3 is CASSVGGSQETQYF. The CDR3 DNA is TGTGCCAGCAGCGTAGGGGGGAGCCAAGAGACCCAGTACTTC.

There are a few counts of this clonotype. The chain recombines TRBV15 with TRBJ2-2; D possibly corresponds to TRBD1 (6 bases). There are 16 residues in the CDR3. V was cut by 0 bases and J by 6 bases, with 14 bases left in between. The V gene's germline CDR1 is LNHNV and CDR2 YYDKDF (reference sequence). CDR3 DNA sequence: TGTGCCACCAGCAGAGATATAGGGGGAAGGTCCGGGGAGCTGTTTTTT. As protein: CATSRDIGGRSGELFF.

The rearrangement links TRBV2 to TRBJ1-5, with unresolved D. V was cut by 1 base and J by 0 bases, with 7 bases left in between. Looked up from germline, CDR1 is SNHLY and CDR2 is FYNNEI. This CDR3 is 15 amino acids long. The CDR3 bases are TGTGCCAGCAGTGAAGGGCAGTATAGCAATCAGCCCCAGCATTTT. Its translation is CASSEGQYSNQPQHF.

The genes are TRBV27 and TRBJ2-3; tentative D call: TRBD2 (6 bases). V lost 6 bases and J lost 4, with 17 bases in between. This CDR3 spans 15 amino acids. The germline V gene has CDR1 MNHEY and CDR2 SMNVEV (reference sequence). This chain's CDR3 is CASSAEGNWADTQYF. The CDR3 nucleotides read TGTGCCAGCAGCGCGGAGGGCAATTGGGCAGATACGCAGTATTTT.

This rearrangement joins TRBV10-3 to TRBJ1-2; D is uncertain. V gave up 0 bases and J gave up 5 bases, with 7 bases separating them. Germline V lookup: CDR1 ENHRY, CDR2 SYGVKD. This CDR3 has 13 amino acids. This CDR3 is CAISESSGYGYTF. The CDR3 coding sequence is TGTGCCATCAGTGAGTCGTCAGGTTATGGCTACACCTTC.